This T cell receptor (beta chain) was found in a study of kidney transplant recipient with SARS-CoV-2 infection. This CDR3 is built from 14 residues. The germline V and J ends were trimmed by 3 bases and 1 base, with 7 bases remaining between them. CDR1 SGHTA and CDR2 FQGTGA come from the germline V gene. MiXCR, run by TCRdb on the reads, gives a single entry per CDR3 protein. The sample includes 250,000 or so distinct CDR3 sequences, under 30% of them seen just once. This clonotype was picked up many times. This sequence was found in a male patient aged 25-45 years who had COVID-19 and was a kidney transplant recipient. Some T cells may be provided by the graft donor. The sequencing here drew on a blood sample, taken at baseline and on roughly day 110 from a kidney transplant recipient. The chain combines TRBV7-3 with TRBJ2-1, with unresolved D. The CDR3 is CASSLGLSYNEQFF. Written as DNA, the CDR3 is TGTGCCAGCAGCTTGGGGTTGTCCTACAATGAGCAGTTCTTC.